This T cell receptor beta chain derives from a study of T cell repertoires in aging, cancer and after chemotherapy. Study at large: Millions of TCR reads made up the full dataset.

Rearranged V-D-J TRB sequences were amplified with a mixed TRB-A/B primer pool. TCRdb itself ran the multiplex PCR reads through MiXCR, one entry per CDR3 protein. This sample has fewer than 4,500 distinct CDR3 sequences, with approximately 40% found just once. The ends were cut back, 4 bases at V and 5 bases at J, with 11 bases in the middle. Germline V CDR1 and CDR2: SGHTA, FQGNSA. The CDR3 spans 13 residues. Amplification of TCR beta used genomic DNA extracted from peripheral blood. The source material was blood. V and J are TRBV7-2 and TRBJ2-5, with a possible D match to TRBD2 (5 bases). The clonotype originates from a human donor with a blood cancer. The DNA of the CDR3 is TGTGCCAGCAGCTACCGGGGAGTGGAGACCCAGTACTTC. Protein sequence: CASSYRGVETQYF.